Each of the 30 T cell receptor beta chains below was sequenced from the same sample in a study of CXCR3-negative and CXCR3-positive naive CD8 T cells. The study made its TRB cDNA libraries by 5' RACE, adding UMI labels. TCRdb reprocessed the 5' RACE reads and keeps a single row for each CDR3 protein, giving no DNA. With about 90,000 distinct CDR3 sequences in the sample, the ten largest clones hold under 0.95%. General observations from the study: Hydrophobicity was higher for TRB CDR3s found in CXCR3-positive naive cells than in CXCR3-negative naive cells.

These receptors have no identified antigens. Sequencing was done on a sample of naive CXCR3+ CD8+ T cells from blood. Subset defined: CD45RO-CCR7+CD27+CD95- naive CD8+ T cells expressing CXCR3 (TNR3+). The receptors originated from a human donor in good health. Some clones in this sample may be carry-over from other donors' samples.

The chain joins TRBV23-1 to TRBJ2-1; the TCRdb D gene call, TRBD2, has no DNA to confirm it. TRBV23-1 is an open reading frame, and its role is uncertain. This CDR3 contains 13 residues. CDR3 loop: CASRQGGGNEQFF.

The J gene is TRBJ2-7, the V gene TRBV28; TCRdb outputs TRBD1, but without DNA this stays unchecked. The CDR3 extends over 16 amino acids. Germline V CDR1 and CDR2: MDHEN, SYDVKM. Here the CDR3 reads CASRPPLSGYSYEQYF.

V and J are TRBV19 and TRBJ2-3; TCRdb calls TRBD1, which cannot be checked without DNA. Germline V lookup: CDR1 LNHDA, CDR2 SQIVND (reference sequence). This CDR3 contains 14 residues. The CDR3 spells CASSSTGWSDTQYF.

The J gene is TRBJ1-6, the V gene TRBV28; without DNA, the TCRdb call of TRBD1 cannot be checked. The CDR3 contains 17 residues. The V gene's germline CDR1 is MDHEN and CDR2 SYDVKM. The CDR3 loop reads CATSQTGMRHYNSPLHF.

The chain has TRBV29-1 and TRBJ2-7; checking the TCRdb D call of TRBD1 is not possible without DNA. Germline CDR1 is SQVTM and CDR2 is ANQGSEA. This CDR3 has 11 residues. The CDR3 loop reads CSVEPPNEQYF.

The chain has TRBV27 and TRBJ2-5; TCRdb's D call, TRBD2, is unchecked because there is no DNA. The CDR3 has 11 residues. Germline V gives CDR1 MNHEY, CDR2 SMNVEV (reference sequence). The CDR3 sequence: CASIRGETQYF.

The rearrangement links TRBV28 to TRBJ2-7; TCRdb lists TRBD2, though no DNA is available to test this call. The CDR3 is 20 residues long. Germline values: CDR1 MDHEN, CDR2 SYDVKM. The chain's CDR3 is CASSLWSGGGAGVFLVEQYF.

V usage is TRBV23-1 and J usage is TRBJ1-2; the TCRdb call, TRBD1, lacks DNA for checking. TRBV23-1 belongs to the ORF category, with a function that is uncertain. The CDR3 totals 14 residues. The CDR3 region is CASSHPPGSYGYTF.

The chain carries TRBV15 and TRBJ2-1; TCRdb picks TRBD1, but there is no DNA to check that call. Per the germline V gene, CDR1 is LNHNV and CDR2 is YYDKDF (reference sequence). CDR3 size: 15 residues. CDR3: CATSRLMGHSDEQFF.

This chain joins TRBV4-1 and TRBJ2-7; as DNA is missing, the TRBD1 call by TCRdb cannot be tested. This CDR3 comprises 15 residues. The V gene's germline CDR1 is MGHRA and CDR2 YSYEKL. CDR3 amino acids: CASSQDRGQSYEQYF.

The chain joins TRBV5-1 to TRBJ2-1; the TRBD1 assignment by TCRdb is unverifiable without DNA. The CDR3 is 12 amino acids. Germline V gene sequence: CDR1 SGHRS, CDR2 YFSETQ. CDR3 in amino acids: CASSLYRGEQFF. The full variable domain, with the rest looked up from reference TRBV5-1 and TRBJ2-1, is KAGVTQTPRYLIKTRGQQVTLSCSPISGHRSVSWYQQTPGQGLQFLFEYFSETQRNKGNFPGRFSGRQFSNSRSEMNVSTLELGDSALYLCASSLYRGEQFFGPGTRLTVL.

The V and J genes are TRBV2 and TRBJ2-7; TCRdb proposes TRBD2, but this gene call is untestable without DNA. This CDR3 is built from 17 residues. Germline assignment: CDR1 SNHLY and CDR2 FYNNEI. Here the CDR3 reads CASSEAPSGGSSYEQYF.

The chain links TRBV7-2 to TRBJ1-1. Germline CDR1 SGHTA, CDR2 FQGNSA. CDR3 length: 12 amino acids. The chain's CDR3 is CASSQTKTEAFF.

The J gene is TRBJ2-1, the V gene TRBV6-5; the TCRdb D gene call, TRBD2, has no DNA to confirm it. The CDR3 is made up of 16 amino acids. CDR1 is MNHEY, CDR2 SVGAGI, per germline. This chain's CDR3 is CASSLSGSRAHNEQFF.

The chain is built from TRBV29-1 and TRBJ2-7; TCRdb's D call, TRBD1, is unchecked because there is no DNA. Germline V CDR1 and CDR2: SQVTM, ANQGSEA. The CDR3 totals 16 residues. The chain's CDR3 is CSVEVTGDSVSYEQYF.

This chain joins TRBV27 and TRBJ2-1; TCRdb gives TRBD2 as the D gene, but with no DNA this cannot be confirmed. From germline, CDR1 is MNHEY and CDR2 SMNVEV (reference sequence). The CDR3 consists of 15 residues. This CDR3 is CASSSRDSSYNEQFF.

The V call is TRBV6-4, the J call TRBJ2-1; the TCRdb call, TRBD2, lacks DNA for checking. This CDR3 region has 15 residues. Germline CDR1 MRHNA, CDR2 SNTAGT. CDR3 sequence: CASSETSGSHNEQFF.

The chain has TRBV15 and TRBJ2-5; there is no DNA to check the TCRdb D call of TRBD1. The germline gives CDR1 LNHNV, CDR2 YYDKDF (reference sequence). CDR3 size: 12 residues. CDR3 sequence: CATSSSPLAQYF.

The V gene is TRBV15, the J gene TRBJ1-1. There are 17 residues in the CDR3. Germline CDR1 LNHNV, CDR2 YYDKDF (reference sequence). The CDR3 region is CATSRDLSPFLNTEAFF.

The V and J genes are TRBV28 and TRBJ1-4. Germline CDR1 and CDR2: MDHEN and SYDVKM. The CDR3 contains 16 residues. This CDR3 is CASSLYGITANEKLFF.

This sequence joins TRBV29-1 and TRBJ2-3; the TRBD2 assignment by TCRdb is unverifiable without DNA. Germline CDR1 is SQVTM and CDR2 is ANQGSEA. The CDR3 spans 14 residues. The CDR3 loop reads CSVAREGSTDTQYF.

This chain joins TRBV3-2 and TRBJ2-7; TCRdb names TRBD2, which stays unverified in the absence of DNA. TRBV3-2 is a recognized pseudogene. This CDR3 has 17 amino acids. CDR3 protein: CASSQVGTSGATYEQYF.

The V gene is TRBV2, the J gene TRBJ2-3; the TCRdb call, TRBD1, lacks DNA for checking. The germline V gene has CDR1 SNHLY and CDR2 FYNNEI. CDR3 length: 17 amino acids. The CDR3 reads CASSVWDGRRGTDTQYF. Drawing the rest from reference TRBV2 and TRBJ2-3, the complete variable domain is EPEVTQTPSHQVTQMGQEVILRCVPISNHLYFYWYRQILGQKVEFLVSFYNNEISEKSEIFDDQFSVERPDGSNFTLKIRSTKLEDSAMYFCASSVWDGRRGTDTQYFGPGTRLTVL.

The chain employs TRBV6-5 and TRBJ2-3; TCRdb's assignment of TRBD1 cannot be checked, as there is no DNA. The CDR3 is 15 residues long. Germline V CDR1 and CDR2: MNHEY, SVGAGI. CDR3: CASSLTGLNTDTQYF.

V is TRBV19 and J is TRBJ2-2. Germline assignment: CDR1 LNHDA and CDR2 SQIVND (reference sequence). The CDR3 is made up of 13 amino acids. The CDR3 sequence is CASSLVSSGELFF.

The chain combines TRBV20-1 with TRBJ2-1; TCRdb names TRBD2, which stays unverified in the absence of DNA. The CDR3 spans 16 residues. Germline loops: CDR1 DFQATT, CDR2 SNEGSKA (reference sequence). CDR3 protein: CSARAPPPEVVNEQFF.

The chain is built from TRBV20-1 and TRBJ2-6. Germline assignment: CDR1 DFQATT and CDR2 SNEGSKA (reference sequence). This CDR3 has 13 amino acids. CDR3 loop: CSMWGPGANVLTF.

The chain carries TRBV13 and TRBJ2-5; TCRdb selects TRBD2, and the lack of DNA leaves this call unchecked. Per germline, CDR1 PRHDT and CDR2 FYEKMQ (reference sequence). There are 14 residues in the CDR3. The CDR3 here is CASSTKALVETQYF.

The chain uses TRBV12-3 or TRBV12-4 and TRBJ2-3; TCRdb gives TRBD1 as the D gene, but with no DNA this cannot be confirmed. The CDR3 contains 14 residues. This CDR3 reads CASSFFEGTDTQYF.

The rearrangement joins TRBV6-2 or TRBV6-3 to TRBJ1-5. CDR1 and CDR2 (germline): MNHEY, SVGEGT. This CDR3 region has 14 residues. This chain's CDR3 is CASSYSEGSQPQHF.